This T cell receptor (beta chain) was sequenced for a study of OX40 agonist ivuxolimab in advanced cancers. Study-wide context: Ivuxolimab is an agonistic anti-OX40 (CD134) antibody, and patients were treated with it. Partial responses were observed in three patients, of whom one had hepatocellular carcinoma and two had cutaneous melanoma. A diagnosis of hepatocellular carcinoma, melanoma, renal cell or head and neck cancer was present in dose-escalation patients. Enrollees could have had prior anti-PD-1, anti-PD-L1 or anti-CTLA-4 therapy, which about 40% had received.

Trimming took 6 bases from V and 4 from J, leaving 19 bases between them. Per germline, CDR1 SGHAT and CDR2 FQNNGV. This CDR3 is built from 16 residues. Profiling relied on immunoSEQ multiplex PCR, and the TCRdb table lists in-frame clones only, not all of them. The table shows around 100,000 clones, with around 89% occurring only once. The rearrangement links TRBV11-2 to TRBJ2-1, with D perhaps matching TRBD2 (6 bases). The specimen comprised CD4+ or CD8+ T cells sorted from blood, sampled in a trial of the OX40 agonist ivuxolimab. The TCR sequence derives from an adult with an advanced solid tumor such as melanoma, head and neck, liver or kidney cancer. CDR3 region: CASRENFGGTYNEQFF. In DNA form, the CDR3 reads TGTGCCAGCAGGGAAAATTTTGGCGGGACTTACAATGAGCAGTTCTTC. The whole variable domain, filled in from reference TRBV11-2 and TRBJ2-1, reads EAGVAQSPRYKIIEKRQSVAFWCNPISGHATLYWYQQILGQGPKLLIQFQNNGVVDDSQLPKDRFSAERLKGVDSTLKIQPAKLEDSAVYLCASRENFGGTYNEQFFGPGTRLTVL.